The rows below give T cell receptor beta chains drawn from one sample of a study of cytomegalovirus exposure and HLA in healthy donors. Data came from immunoSEQ multiplex PCR; TCRdb stores just in-frame clones and leaves some out. The sample lists about 170,000 clones; roughly 88% were seen once. Specimen: PBMCs. The receptors stem from a boy under 10 years old in good health and CMV-seronegative. Both conserved end residues are part of each CDR3. D genes are given only for firm matches. Clone size is shown for a subset of rows, as once, few, many or a class of expanded clone.

cdr3_nt	cdr3_aa	clone_size	d_call	v_call	j_call
TGTGCCAGTTCCCTTGGGGGGACAGACCTCAATCAGCCCCAGCATTTT	CASSLGGTDLNQPQHF	few	TRBD1	TRBV19	TRBJ1-5
TGCGCCAGCAGCTTGAATTGGCAGGGGCCCAGCCCTCTAGCCAAAAACATTCAGTACTTC	CASSLNWQGPSPLAKNIQYF	-	-	TRBV5-1	TRBJ2-4
TGTGCCAGCACTTCACTAGCCCTTCCCGATCCCGGGACAGGGGGGGGCTACACCTTC	CASTSLALPDPGTGGGYTF	-	TRBD1	TRBV7-7	TRBJ1-2
TGTGCCAGCAGACAGGACAGGGGACCCACCGGGGAGCTGTTTTTT	CASRQDRGPTGELFF	-	TRBD1	TRBV13	TRBJ2-2
TGCTCGCGGCCCCACAATGAGCAGTTCTTC	CSRPHNEQFF	-	-	TRBV20-1	TRBJ2-1
TGTGCCAGCAGTCCTGGACAGGGAGGTGGATCCACTGAAGCTTTCTTT	CASSPGQGGGSTEAFF	-	TRBD1	TRBV27	TRBJ1-1
TGCGCCAGCAGCTTTCCTAGCGGGGGGGCGTCCGGGGAGCTGTTTTTT	CASSFPSGGASGELFF	-	TRBD2	TRBV5-1	TRBJ2-2
TGTGCCAGCAGTGCGTACAGGGGGGACACTGAAGCTTTCTTT	CASSAYRGDTEAFF	-	TRBD1	TRBV27	TRBJ1-1
TGTGCCAGCAGCTTAGCGGGACAGGGGGGTCACTACGAGCAGTACTTC	CASSLAGQGGHYEQYF	once	TRBD1	TRBV7-2	TRBJ2-7
TGTGCCTGGAGTGTAAACCGATGGGGGGGGAGAATGAACACTGAAGCTTTCTTT	CAWSVNRWGGRMNTEAFF	-	-	TRBV30	TRBJ1-1
TGTGCCAGCAGTGAAGCGGGCCAGACGTACTATGGCTACACCTTC	CASSEAGQTYYGYTF	-	-	TRBV6-1	TRBJ1-2
TGTGCCTGGACCGGACTAGCGGGAGGGCCCACCGGGGAGCTGTTTTTT	CAWTGLAGGPTGELFF	once	TRBD2	TRBV30	TRBJ2-2
TGTGCCAGCAGTGCCCGGGGGGACACCATATATTTT	CASSARGDTIYF	-	-	TRBV6-1	TRBJ1-3
TGTGCCTGGAGAGGTCGGACAGGGGATCAGCCCCAGCATTTT	CAWRGRTGDQPQHF	-	TRBD1	TRBV30	TRBJ1-5
TGTGCCAGCAGTGAAGGGGGTCGGGGATCCCTCTCCTACGAGCAGTACTTC	CASSEGGRGSLSYEQYF	-	-	TRBV2	TRBJ2-7
TGTGCCACCAGCAGAAAAGAGACCTACGAGCAGTACTTC	CATSRKETYEQYF	-	-	TRBV15	TRBJ2-7
TGCGCCAGCAGCCGCGACACCTACAATCAGCCCCAGCATTTT	CASSRDTYNQPQHF	-	-	TRBV4-3	TRBJ1-5
TGCAGCGTTGGGACTAGCAGATTCCAAGAGACCCAGTACTTC	CSVGTSRFQETQYF	-	TRBD2	TRBV29-1	TRBJ2-5
TGTGCCAGCAGCTTAGATCCCGGACAGGGGCAATTTAAAGCTTTCTTT	CASSLDPGQGQFKAFF	-	TRBD1	TRBV7-9	TRBJ1-1
TGTGCCACCTCCCGCCAGGCCCGAGAGACCCAGTACTTC	CATSRQARETQYF	once	-	TRBV27	TRBJ2-5
TGTGCCAGCATGACGGACAGTACGGTCTCACCCCTCCACTTT	CASMTDSTVSPLHF	-	-	TRBV2	TRBJ1-6
TGTGCCAGCAGAGTACAGGGGGCCTCCTACAATGAGCAGTTCTTC	CASRVQGASYNEQFF	-	TRBD1	TRBV2	TRBJ2-1
TGTGCCAGCAGCGACTCCGGGACAGCTGAAGCTTTCTTT	CASSDSGTAEAFF	-	TRBD1	TRBV6-5	TRBJ1-1
TGTGCCGGAGAGACTAGCGGGGTCACCGGGGAGCTGTTTTTT	CAGETSGVTGELFF	once	TRBD2	TRBV18	TRBJ2-2
TGTGCCAGCAGCGGACCCGGGGGCACTGAAGCTTTCTTT	CASSGPGGTEAFF	few	-	TRBV6-1	TRBJ1-1
TGTGCCAGCAGCCCGACAGGTACCCCAGATACGCAGTATTTT	CASSPTGTPDTQYF	-	-	TRBV7-9	TRBJ2-3
TGCAGTGCTAGGCATGAGTACGAGCAGTACTTC	CSARHEYEQYF	-	-	TRBV20-1	TRBJ2-7
TGCAGCGTCTCTGGGCGAGGGCTAGCGGGAAATACGCAGTATTTT	CSVSGRGLAGNTQYF	-	TRBD2	TRBV29-1	TRBJ2-3
TGTGCCACCTCAGGGTCCCAAGCCCCAGATACGCAGTATTTT	CATSGSQAPDTQYF	-	-	TRBV25-1	TRBJ2-3
TGTGCCAGCGGCAACAGACCGAACACCGGGGAGCTGTTTTTT	CASGNRPNTGELFF	-	-	TRBV6-1	TRBJ2-2
TGTGCCAGCAGCGCACAGGGCTATGAGCAGTTCTTC	CASSAQGYEQFF	-	-	TRBV14	TRBJ2-1
TGTGCCAGCAGTGAAACCGGGACTAGCGCCGAGCAGTACTTC	CASSETGTSAEQYF	-	TRBD2	TRBV28	TRBJ2-7
TGTGCCAGCAGCTTAGCGGAGCAGGGGGCTATTATTAACTATGGCTACACCTTC	CASSLAEQGAIINYGYTF	-	TRBD1	TRBV7-9	TRBJ1-2
TGCAGCGTTAAAGGAGCGATCTACTCCTACAATGAGCAGTTCTTC	CSVKGAIYSYNEQFF	-	-	TRBV29-1	TRBJ2-1
TGTGCCAGCAGCGCGGGACCGGTCGCCTTAGGGACAGAGGTAACTAATCAGCCCCAGCATTTT	CASSAGPVALGTEVTNQPQHF	-	TRBD1	TRBV7-6	TRBJ1-5
TGTGCCAGCACCCTTGGAGGGTCATTAACTGAAGCTTTCTTT	CASTLGGSLTEAFF	-	-	TRBV6-1	TRBJ1-1
TGTGCCTGGGGCGGACAGGGCACTGGAAACACCATATATTTT	CAWGGQGTGNTIYF	-	TRBD1	TRBV30	TRBJ1-3
TGTGCCAGCAGTTCCGACAGGGTTAATGAGCAGTTCTTC	CASSSDRVNEQFF	-	TRBD1	TRBV27	TRBJ2-1
TGTGCCAGTAGTATGGTTTTTACGTGGGGGGAGAGTTCCTATAATTCACCCCTCCACTTT	CASSMVFTWGESSYNSPLHF	-	-	TRBV19	TRBJ1-6
TGCAGCGTTGATGGGCTAGCGGGAGGGCCAGGAGAGACCCAGTACTTC	CSVDGLAGGPGETQYF	-	TRBD2	TRBV29-1	TRBJ2-5
TGTGCCAGTAAAGGATCCACTAGCGAAAGGGAGACCCAGTACTTC	CASKGSTSERETQYF	-	TRBD2	TRBV19	TRBJ2-5
TGTGCCAGCAGCTTCCTACAGGGATCTGGAAACACCATATATTTT	CASSFLQGSGNTIYF	once	-	TRBV7-2	TRBJ1-3
TGTGCCAGTACCCCCTCGGGACAGGGGGCTCTCGAGCAGTACTTC	CASTPSGQGALEQYF	-	TRBD1	TRBV19	TRBJ2-7
TGTGCCAGCAGTGAGACAGCGAACTATGGCTACACCTTC	CASSETANYGYTF	-	-	TRBV6-1	TRBJ1-2
TGCGCCAGCAGCTTGGAGGGAGACGGGGAGACCCAGTACTTC	CASSLEGDGETQYF	-	-	TRBV5-1	TRBJ2-5
TGTGCCAGCAGTTTCGGCTGGGCTCCGGAGACCCAGTACTTC	CASSFGWAPETQYF	few	-	TRBV27	TRBJ2-5
TGTGCCTGGGGTGTAAGGGCTAGCGGGAGGACCGAGCAGTACTTC	CAWGVRASGRTEQYF	-	TRBD2	TRBV30	TRBJ2-7
TGTGCCTGGAGGCCGATGAACTCCGCTTTCTTT	CAWRPMNSAFF	few	-	TRBV30	TRBJ1-1